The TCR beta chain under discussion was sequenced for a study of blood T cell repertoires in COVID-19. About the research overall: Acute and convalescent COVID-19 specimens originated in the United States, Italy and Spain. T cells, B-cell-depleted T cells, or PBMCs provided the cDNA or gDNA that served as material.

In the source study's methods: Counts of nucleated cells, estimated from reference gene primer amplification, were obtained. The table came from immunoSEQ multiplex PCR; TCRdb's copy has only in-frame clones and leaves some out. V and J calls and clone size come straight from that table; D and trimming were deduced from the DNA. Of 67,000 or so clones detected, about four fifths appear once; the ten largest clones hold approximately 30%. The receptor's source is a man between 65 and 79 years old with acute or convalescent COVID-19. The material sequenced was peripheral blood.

The CDR3 loop reads CASSDPTSDRGPDTQYF. The CDR3 DNA reads TGCGCCAGCAGTGACCCAACATCGGACAGGGGTCCAGATACGCAGTATTTT. This chain links TRBV10-1 with TRBJ2-3; 9 bases align to TRBD1. The V gene's germline CDR1 is WNHNN and CDR2 SYGVQD (reference sequence). This CDR3 is built from 17 residues. With 3 bases clipped from V and 4 bases from J, the junction kept 11 bases outside the gene matches.